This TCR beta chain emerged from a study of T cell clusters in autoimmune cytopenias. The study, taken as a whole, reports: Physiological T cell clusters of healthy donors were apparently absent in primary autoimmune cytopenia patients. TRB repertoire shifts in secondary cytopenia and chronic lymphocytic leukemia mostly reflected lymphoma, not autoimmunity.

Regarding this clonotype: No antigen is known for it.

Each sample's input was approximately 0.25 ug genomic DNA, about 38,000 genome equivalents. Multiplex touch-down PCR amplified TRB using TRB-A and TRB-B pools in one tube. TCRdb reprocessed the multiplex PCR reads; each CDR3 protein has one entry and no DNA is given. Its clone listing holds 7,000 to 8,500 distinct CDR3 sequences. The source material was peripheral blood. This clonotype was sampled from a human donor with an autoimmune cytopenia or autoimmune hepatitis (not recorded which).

Here the CDR3 reads CSARGQGNLGDTQYF. The chain is built from TRBV20-1 and TRBJ2-3; absent DNA, TCRdb's TRBD1 call cannot be checked. Germline CDR1 DFQATT, CDR2 SNEGSKA (reference sequence). The CDR3 covers 15 residues.